These 6 T cell receptor beta chains were sequenced from one sample in a study of immune evolution from preneoplasia to lung adenocarcinoma. Libraries were prepared by immunoSEQ multiplex PCR; TCRdb keeps only in-frame clonotypes and omits some of them. The table shows roughly 6,000 clones, with 81% occurring only once. What was sequenced was FFPE invasive lung adenocarcinoma tissue. The origin of the receptors is a person between 45 and 65 years old with lung adenocarcinoma.

In DNA, the CDR3 is TGTGCCAGCAGCCCCTCGGGTCGGGTTAATGAAAAACTGTTTTTT. It codes for CASSPSGRVNEKLFF. The chain has TRBV7-8 and TRBJ1-4; D call uncertain. The CDR3 runs to 15 residues. Trimming pared 5 bases from V and 4 bases from J, leaving 14 bases between. The germline CDR1 and CDR2 sequences are SGHVS and FQNEAQ.

The V call is TRBV5-6, the J call TRBJ2-6; D gene uncertain. The V and J ends lost 0 bases and 4 bases respectively, with 11 bases between them. The CDR3 extends over 16 amino acids. Germline V CDR1 and CDR2: SGHDT, YYEEEE. CDR3 coding DNA: TGTGCCAGCAGCTTGGCCGCGGAAGCAGGGGCCAACGTCCTGACTTTC. Its protein is CASSLAAEAGANVLTF.

J is TRBJ2-1 and V is TRBV7-2; no firm D call. CDR3 length equals 10 residues. The V gene's germline CDR1 is SGHTA and CDR2 FQGNSA. Trimming shortened V by 3 bases and J by 9 bases, and 3 bases separated the two germline ends. The CDR3 nucleotides read TGTGCCAGCAGCTTGGTTGAGCAGTTCTTC. It codes for CASSLVEQFF.

The chain combines TRBV5-4 with TRBJ1-4, with 7 nucleotides matching TRBD1. The CDR3 spans 12 residues. Germline CDR1 is SGHNT and CDR2 is YYREEE (reference sequence). The ends lost 10 bases at V and 1 base at J; junction bases unmatched: 1. Here the CDR3 reads CAAGGTNEKLFF. In nucleotides, the CDR3 is TGTGCCGCAGGGGGAACTAATGAAAAACTGTTTTTT.

The chain joins TRBV7-9 to TRBJ2-7; D possibly corresponds to TRBD2 (5 bases). V was shortened by 0 bases and J by 12 bases, with 9 bases between the two germline ends. The CDR3 runs to 11 residues. The germline V gene has CDR1 SEHNR and CDR2 FQNEAQ (reference sequence). The CDR3 loop reads CASSLAEEAYF. The CDR3 DNA follows: TGTGCCAGCAGCTTAGCGGAGGAGGCGTACTTC. The entire variable domain, with the rest obtained from reference TRBV7-9 and TRBJ2-7, is as follows: DTGVSQNPRHKITKRGQNVTFRCDPISEHNRLYWYRQTLGQGPEFLTYFQNEAQLEKSRLLSDRFSAERPKGSFSTLEIQRTEQGDSAMYLCASSLAEEAYFGPGTRLTVT.

This clone came up a few times. J is TRBJ1-3 and V is TRBV6-5; 7 bases map to TRBD1. CDR1 MNHEY and CDR2 SVGAGI come from the germline V gene. V shed 3 bases and J 4 bases; nucleotides not matched to a gene: 3. This CDR3 is built from 14 residues. The CDR3 DNA follows: TGTGCCAGCAGTTATGTACAGGGGGGAAACACCATATATTTT. Amino acid sequence: CASSYVQGGNTIYF.